These T cell receptor beta chains were read from a single sample in a study of graft-versus-host responses after intestinal transplantation. The method was immunoSEQ multiplex PCR; TCRdb's version includes in-frame clones alone and lacks a portion of them. The sample consists of roughly 85,000 clones, roughly 90% of them appearing once. The antigens of these receptors remain unknown. Sample: unstimulated CD8+ T cells sorted from spleen or lymph node cells, taken before transplant. These receptors originate from a human donor who was the organ donor for an intestinal transplant. Each CDR3 is given with its conserved first and last residue. Each record gives: J gene, D gene, clone size, V gene, CDR3 protein, CDR3 DNA. D genes are given only for firm matches. Clone size appears in some rows only: once, few, many, or a class for an expanded clone.

TRBJ1-2,NA,once,TRBV11-2,CASSSPGCSGYGYTF,TGTGCCAGCAGCTCGCCGGGCTGTAGTGGGTATGGCTACACCTTC
TRBJ1-3,NA,NA,TRBV4-1,CASSLGDRPNTIYF,TGCGCCAGCAGCCTGGGGGATCGTCCTAACACCATATATTTT
TRBJ1-3,NA,few,TRBV7-9,CASSSRPKHSGNTIYF,TGTGCCAGCAGCTCCCGGCCCAAGCACTCTGGAAACACCATATATTTT
TRBJ1-2,NA,NA,TRBV28,CASSHFYGYTF,TGTGCCAGCAGCCACTTCTATGGCTACACCTTC
TRBJ2-7,NA,NA,TRBV11-3,CASSLDFEQCF,TGTGCCAGCAGCTTAGACTTCGAGCAGTGCTTC
TRBJ2-7,TRBD1,once,TRBV5-5,CASSEGQGADEQYF,TGTGCCAGCAGCGAGGGACAGGGTGCTGACGAGCAGTACTTC
TRBJ2-3,TRBD2,NA,TRBV4-1,CASSHAGTSADTQYF,TGCGCCAGCAGCCACGCCGGGACTAGCGCTGATACGCAGTATTTT
TRBJ2-7,NA,NA,TRBV5-5,CASSSNVGEQYF,TGTGCCAGCAGCTCCAATGTGGGAGAGCAGTACTTC
TRBJ1-1,NA,NA,TRBV27,CASSIGTYTEAFF,TGTGCCAGCAGTATTGGGACTTACACTGAAGCTTTCTTT
TRBJ2-7,TRBD2,NA,TRBV15,CATSRERGLAGREQYF,TGTGCCACCAGCAGAGAAAGGGGACTAGCGGGGCGCGAGCAGTACTTC
TRBJ2-2,TRBD1,NA,TRBV5-5,CASSWGQTNTGELFF,TGTGCCAGCAGCTGGGGACAGACGAACACCGGGGAGCTGTTTTTT
TRBJ1-2,NA,NA,TRBV15,CATSSAVGPTHGYTF,TGTGCCACCAGCAGTGCGGTAGGGCCCACCCATGGCTACACCTTC
TRBJ1-3,NA,NA,TRBV19,CASTEGPPDTIYF,TGTGCCAGCACTGAGGGCCCACCAGACACCATATATTTT
TRBJ2-7,NA,NA,TRBV4-1,CASSQDQRTAYEQYF,TGCGCCAGCAGCCAAGATCAAAGGACAGCCTACGAGCAGTACTTC
TRBJ1-5,NA,NA,TRBV4-1,CASSQDALGENQPQHF,TGCGCCAGCAGCCAAGACGCCCTGGGGGAAAATCAGCCCCAGCATTTT
TRBJ2-1,NA,NA,TRBV11-2,CASSPFGGYNEQFF,TGTGCCAGCAGCCCGTTTGGAGGCTACAATGAGCAGTTCTTC
TRBJ2-7,NA,NA,TRBV7-9,CASSSQQGSPYEQYF,TGTGCCAGCAGCTCTCAACAGGGATCACCCTACGAGCAGTACTTC
TRBJ1-5,NA,few,TRBV6-1,CASSEDGGSSQPQHF,TGTGCCAGCAGTGAAGATGGAGGGAGCTCTCAGCCCCAGCATTTT
TRBJ2-3,TRBD2,NA,TRBV29-1,CSVPSGKSTDTQYF,TGCAGCGTTCCTAGCGGGAAAAGCACAGATACGCAGTATTTT
TRBJ1-1,NA,NA,TRBV5-4,CASAWGQNTEAFF,TGTGCCAGCGCCTGGGGACAGAACACTGAAGCTTTCTTT
TRBJ2-1,NA,once,TRBV6-5,CASRSPLYNEQFF,TGTGCCAGCAGGTCCCCGCTGTACAATGAGCAGTTCTTC
TRBJ1-4,TRBD1,NA,TRBV6-1,CASSVEGGGAEKLFF,TGTGCCAGCAGTGTAGAAGGAGGGGGCGCAGAAAAACTGTTTTTT